This T cell receptor (beta chain) was documented in a study of blood T cell repertoires in COVID-19. Across the study: Italy, Spain and the United States were the sources of the convalescent and acute COVID-19 samples. The cDNA or gDNA used as material had been derived from T cells, B-cell-depleted T cells, or PBMCs.

Per the study methods: Reference gene primer amplification yielded estimated nucleated cell counts. Repertoires were generated with immunoSEQ multiplex PCR, while TCRdb's copy carries only in-frame clones and drops some. Clonal size and the V and J genes are those of that table, whereas D and trimming came from the DNA. Among 300,000 or so clones listed, around 87% were seen once. This CDR3 spans 15 amino acids. CDR1 and CDR2 from the germline V gene are MDHEN and SYDVKM. V shed 3 bases and J 8 bases; nucleotides not matched to a gene: 12. Material: peripheral blood. The rearrangement links TRBV28 to TRBJ1-2, with 7 bases matching TRBD1. The receptor was isolated from a woman between 50 and 59 years old who had recovered from COVID-19. Here the CDR3 DNA reads TGTGCCAGCAGTTTGGGACAGCTTCGATCAGAAGGCTACACCTTC. It specifies CASSLGQLRSEGYTF.